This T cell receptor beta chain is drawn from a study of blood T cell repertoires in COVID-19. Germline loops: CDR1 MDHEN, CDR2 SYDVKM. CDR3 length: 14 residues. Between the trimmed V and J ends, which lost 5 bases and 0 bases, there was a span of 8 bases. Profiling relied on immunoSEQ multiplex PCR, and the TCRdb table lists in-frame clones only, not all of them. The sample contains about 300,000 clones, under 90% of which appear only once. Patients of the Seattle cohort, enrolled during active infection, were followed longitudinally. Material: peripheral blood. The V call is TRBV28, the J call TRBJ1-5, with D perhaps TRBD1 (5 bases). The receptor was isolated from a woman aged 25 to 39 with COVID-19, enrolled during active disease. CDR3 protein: CASSLRDSNQPQHF. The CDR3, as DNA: TGTGCCAGCAGTCTCAGGGATAGCAATCAGCCCCAGCATTTT.